A single sample is the source of the 28 T cell receptor beta chains below, sequenced in a study of cytomegalovirus exposure and HLA in healthy donors. PCR employed 60 Vbeta and 13 Jbeta primers. Sequencing was performed with immunoSEQ multiplex PCR; in TCRdb, only in-frame clones are kept and a portion is missing. The sample consists of under 150,000 clones, around 82% of them appearing once. What was sequenced was PBMCs. Receptors originate from a woman aged 30 to 39 in good health and CMV-seropositive.

The gene calls are TRBV18 and TRBJ2-7, with 10 bases lining up with TRBD1. J lost 4 bases, V lost 4 bases, and 7 bases had no gene match. Germline CDR1 and CDR2: KGHSH and LQKENI. The CDR3 has 15 amino acids. In DNA form, the CDR3 reads TGTGCCAGCTCACAACGGACAGGGGGGCAATACGAGCAGTACTTC. It encodes CASSQRTGGQYEQYF.

This clone was observed a few times. The chain has TRBV2 and TRBJ1-4; D is perhaps TRBD1 (5 bases). The CDR3 spans 16 residues. V shed 11 bases and J shed 6 bases, with 25 bases lying between them. Germline V CDR1 and CDR2: SNHLY, FYNNEI. DNA of the CDR3: TGTGCCGTGGTCGACGGGGCGGGGAGCGGGTATGAAAAACTGTTTTTT. This encodes CAVVDGAGSGYEKLFF.

The V and J genes are TRBV19 and TRBJ2-3, with 11 bases matching TRBD1. CDR3 size: 18 residues. J was trimmed by 1 base and V by 5 bases; bases with no gene match: 11. Germline V gene lookup returns CDR1 LNHDA and CDR2 SQIVND (reference sequence). CDR3 sequence: CASSPDRGPLEGTDTQYF. In DNA form, the CDR3 reads TGTGCCAGTAGTCCGGACAGGGGGCCGTTGGAGGGCACAGATACGCAGTATTTT.

The chain carries TRBV2 and TRBJ1-4; unclear D gene. This CDR3 is built from 14 residues. V was pared by 3 bases and J by 1 base, with 6 bases between. From germline, CDR1 is SNHLY and CDR2 FYNNEI. CDR3 coding DNA: TGTGCCAGCAGTGACTCCGGAACTAATGAAAAACTGTTTTTT. Translating it yields CASSDSGTNEKLFF.

A remark on this clone: One end of the junction is discordant with germline, which a read error may explain. This CDR3 is CASSPGLVSSNEQFF. CDR3 sequence (DNA): TGTGCCAGTAGTCCCGGACTAGTTTCCTCCAATGAGCAGTTCTTC. J is TRBJ2-1 and V is TRBV19, with 7 bases fitting TRBD2. Germline V gene sequence: CDR1 LNHDA, CDR2 SQIVND (reference sequence). This CDR3 region has 15 residues.

As for this clone: This CDR3 is also generated by other DNA sequences in the sample. The V gene is TRBV7-8, the J gene TRBJ1-2; D possibly corresponds to TRBD1 (6 bases). With 0 bases removed from V and 8 bases from J, the gap between germline ends came to 16 bases. The CDR3 has 15 amino acids. Looked up from germline, CDR1 is SGHVS and CDR2 is FQNEAQ. CDR3 DNA sequence: TGTGCCAGCAGCTTAGCTGGGGGGGGCGCGGAAGGCTACACCTTC. It specifies CASSLAGGGAEGYTF.

V and J are TRBV6-1 and TRBJ2-7, with D maybe TRBD1 (6 bases). Germline CDR1 MNHNS, CDR2 SASEGT. The CDR3 covers 13 residues. Trimming pared 4 bases from V and 5 bases from J, leaving 12 bases between. In nucleotides, the CDR3 is TGTGCCAGCAGTGGGTGGACAGAGGACGAGCAGTACTTC. Its protein is CASSGWTEDEQYF.

This sequence joins TRBV5-4 and TRBJ2-7; perhaps TRBD2 as D (6 bases). Germline CDR1 is SGHNT and CDR2 is YYREEE (reference sequence). This CDR3 spans 14 amino acids. V lost 1 base, J lost 7 bases, and 15 bases lay in between. The CDR3 loop is CASSLLTGLAEQYF. As DNA, the CDR3 is TGTGCCAGCAGCTTGCTAACAGGTCTAGCGGAGCAGTACTTC.

The chain has TRBV4-1 and TRBJ2-1; TRBD1 aligns across 7 bases. This CDR3 is 15 amino acids long. CDR1 and CDR2 (germline): MGHRA, YSYEKL. Germline trimming cut 0 bases from V and 9 bases from J; bases unmatched to any gene: 8. The CDR3 protein is CASSQDATGLSEQFF. CDR3 coding DNA: TGCGCCAGCAGCCAAGACGCGACAGGGCTCAGTGAGCAGTTCTTC.

The V call is TRBV5-1, the J call TRBJ1-1; D is unclear. Per germline, CDR1 SGHRS and CDR2 YFSETQ. This CDR3 spans 18 amino acids. The V and J ends lost 3 bases and 5 bases respectively, with 26 bases between them. The CDR3 here is CASSSIFGGGPYGTEAFF. The CDR3 DNA is TGCGCCAGCAGCTCCATTTTTGGTGGAGGGCCTTATGGGACTGAAGCTTTCTTT.

The chain employs TRBV30 and TRBJ1-2; possibly TRBD1 for D (5 bases). CDR3 length: 13 amino acids. Germline loops: CDR1 GTSNPN, CDR2 SVGIG (reference sequence). The V end lost 5 bases, the J end lost 4 bases, and 14 bases lay between the germline ends. The CDR3 reads CAWRTPPAYGYTF. The CDR3 region has the DNA TGTGCCTGGCGGACACCGCCAGCCTATGGCTACACCTTC.

This chain links TRBV27 with TRBJ2-5; TRBD2 aligns across 8 bases. This CDR3 contains 14 residues. J gave up 4 bases and V 4 bases, and 5 bases lay outside the gene matches. Germline assignment: CDR1 MNHEY and CDR2 SMNVEV (reference sequence). CDR3 sequence: CASSYREGRETQYF. The CDR3 nucleotides are TGTGCCAGCAGTTATCGGGAGGGCAGAGAGACCCAGTACTTC.

The CDR3 nucleotides read TGTGCCAGCAGCGTTATCCAGTCTGGGGCCAACGTCCTGACTTTC. It encodes CASSVIQSGANVLTF. The chain links TRBV9 to TRBJ2-6; D uncertain. Looked up from germline, CDR1 is SGDLS and CDR2 is YYNGEE. Trimming removed 2 bases at V and 1 base at J, with 7 bases between. This CDR3 region has 15 residues.

The rearrangement joins TRBV10-3 to TRBJ1-5; possible D gene TRBD1, 6 bases. V gave up 6 bases and J gave up 2 bases, with 14 bases separating them. Germline V gene data show CDR1 as ENHRY and CDR2 as SYGVKD. CDR3 length equals 15 residues. The DNA of the CDR3 is TGTGCCATCAGGGGGGCATCCGGGGGCAATCAGCCCCAGCATTTT. Translation: CAIRGASGGNQPQHF.

This chain's CDR3 is CASSQYVLAEAFF. CDR3 bases: TGTGCCAGCAGCCAATACGTTTTAGCTGAAGCTTTCTTT. The chain is built from TRBV16 and TRBJ1-1; D unclear. Per germline, CDR1 KGHSY and CDR2 FQNENV. There are 13 residues in the CDR3. The germline V and J ends were trimmed by 1 base and 6 bases, with 9 bases remaining between them.

The chain uses TRBV19 and TRBJ1-4, with D possibly TRBD1 on 5 matching bases. V lost 6 bases, J lost 4 bases, and 12 bases lay in between. CDR3 length equals 14 residues. Germline V CDR1 and CDR2: LNHDA, SQIVND (reference sequence). CDR3 loop: CASRTARGNEKLFF. The CDR3 DNA sequence: TGTGCCAGTAGAACGGCAAGGGGTAATGAAAAACTGTTTTTT. Full variable domain (rest looked up from reference TRBV19 and TRBJ1-4): DGGITQSPKYLFRKEGQNVTLSCEQNLNHDAMYWYRQDPGQGLRLIYYSQIVNDFQKGDIAEGYSVSREKKESFPLTVTSAQKNPTAFYLCASRTARGNEKLFFGSGTQLSVL.

The chain uses TRBV28 and TRBJ1-2, with D possibly matching TRBD1 (6 bases). Trimming removed 2 bases at V and 6 bases at J, with 16 bases between. There are 15 residues in the CDR3. The germline V gene has CDR1 MDHEN and CDR2 SYDVKM. The CDR3 nucleotides read TGTGCCAGCAGTTTACAGGGCCAGGGGTACAATGGCTACACCTTC. Protein product: CASSLQGQGYNGYTF.

The chain combines TRBV6-1 with TRBJ2-7, with D unresolved. The CDR3 extends over 12 amino acids. CDR1 is MNHNS and CDR2 is SASEGT in the germline V gene. The V end was cut by 4 bases, the J end by 0 bases, with 4 bases between. The CDR3 loop reads CASSVISYEQYF. Here the CDR3 DNA reads TGTGCCAGCAGTGTTATCTCCTACGAGCAGTACTTC.

The chain joins TRBV7-2 to TRBJ2-1; 8 bases fit TRBD2. The ends lost 1 base at V and 7 bases at J; junction bases unmatched: 9. Germline values: CDR1 SGHTA, CDR2 FQGNSA. CDR3 length: 16 residues. CDR3 in amino acids: CASSLVGAGVGNEQFF. CDR3 sequence (DNA): TGTGCCAGCAGCTTAGTAGGAGCGGGAGTGGGAAATGAGCAGTTCTTC.

This sequence joins TRBV6-5 and TRBJ1-2; TRBD1 agrees at 9 bases. With V trimmed by 0 bases and J by 6 bases, 8 bases remained unmatched. The germline gives CDR1 MNHEY, CDR2 SVGAGI. CDR3 length equals 16 residues. CDR3 protein: CASSYSGTTGGDGYTF. The CDR3 coding sequence is TGTGCCAGCAGTTACTCTGGGACGACAGGGGGAGATGGCTACACCTTC.

This clone was detected only once. The chain recombines TRBV9 with TRBJ2-6; D is unclear. Looked up from germline, CDR1 is SGDLS and CDR2 is YYNGEE. V shed 0 bases and J shed 0 bases, with 10 bases lying between them. The CDR3 is 17 residues long. The chain's CDR3 is CASSVGRVLSGANVLTF. In nucleotides, the CDR3 is TGTGCCAGCAGCGTAGGGAGAGTCCTCTCTGGGGCCAACGTCCTGACTTTC.

This clone has just one count. The chain couples TRBV5-1 to TRBJ2-7; tentatively, D is TRBD2 (6 bases). The CDR3 is 17 residues long. Germline-derived CDR1 and CDR2 are SGHRS and YFSETQ. V lost 0 bases and J 0 bases, leaving 16 bases between the germline ends. CDR3 DNA sequence: TGCGCCAGCAGCTTGGCCGGACACGGGGGTAGCTCCTACGAGCAGTACTTC. It specifies CASSLAGHGGSSYEQYF.

This chain connects TRBV7-9 to TRBJ2-3; 11 bases fit TRBD2. Unmatched junction bases numbered 17, after V lost 8 bases and J lost 4 bases. There are 18 residues in the CDR3. Germline CDR1 is SEHNR and CDR2 is FQNEAQ (reference sequence). This chain's CDR3 is CASSNLVLAGGRADTQYF. The CDR3, as DNA: TGTGCCAGCTCAAATTTGGTGCTAGCGGGGGGCCGGGCAGATACGCAGTATTTT.

This chain joins TRBV10-3 and TRBJ2-7, with TRBD2 matching over 8 bases. Trimming at V came to 3 bases and at J to 5 bases, leaving 9 bases not matched to a gene. The CDR3 totals 15 residues. The V gene's germline CDR1 is ENHRY and CDR2 SYGVKD. This CDR3 reads CAISESGGWMDEQYF. CDR3 DNA sequence: TGTGCCATCAGTGAATCGGGAGGGTGGATGGACGAGCAGTACTTC.

V gene TRBV9 combines with J gene TRBJ1-1, with D perhaps TRBD1 (5 bases). From germline, CDR1 is SGDLS and CDR2 YYNGEE. The CDR3 spans 13 residues. The V gene lost 7 bases and the J gene lost 1 base, with 11 bases spanning the gap. DNA of the CDR3: TGTGCCAGCGGGGGGGGGAGGAACACTGAAGCTTTCTTT. It codes for CASGGGRNTEAFF.

This clone was seen a few times. CDR3 residues: CASSTSAGVIINEQFF. DNA for the CDR3: TGTGCCAGCAGTACCTCCGCGGGTGTGATTATCAATGAGCAGTTCTTC. The chain links TRBV27 to TRBJ2-1, with D tentatively TRBD2 (5 bases). CDR1 and CDR2 from the germline V gene are MNHEY and SMNVEV (reference sequence). The CDR3 sequence is 16 residues long. V was cut by 5 bases and J by 6 bases, with 20 bases left in between.

The chain has TRBV28 and TRBJ2-3, with no clear D. From germline, CDR1 is MDHEN and CDR2 SYDVKM. Trimming removed 3 bases from V and 0 bases from J, with 10 bases in between. The CDR3 runs 15 residues. The CDR3 spells CASSFRPDSTDTQYF. In nucleotides, the CDR3 is TGTGCCAGCAGTTTCAGGCCGGATAGCACAGATACGCAGTATTTT.

The rearrangement links TRBV27 to TRBJ1-1; a weak D match, TRBD1 (5 bases). V lost 4 bases and J 4 bases, leaving 7 bases between the germline ends. Germline assignment: CDR1 MNHEY and CDR2 SMNVEV (reference sequence). This CDR3 is 12 amino acids long. In nucleotides, the CDR3 is TGTGCCAGCAGTTACGGGGGCACTGAAGCTTTCTTT. This sequence encodes CASSYGGTEAFF.